This T cell receptor (beta chain) was sequenced for a study of immune cell composition in non-small cell lung cancer. Looking at the study overall: Tumours were mainly lung adenocarcinoma or squamous cell carcinoma.

TCRdb keeps only in-frame clones here, not all; method: immunoSEQ multiplex PCR. The sample yields 5,000 to 6,500 clones, roughly nine tenths seen once. This clone was found once. What it binds is unknown. General study results and limits: No significant correlation existed between pack-years smoked and tumour clonality. Squamous carcinomas (approximately 80%) more often had tumour-associated clones >0.5% than adenocarcinomas (around 35%).

Normal lung sampling was at least 3 cm from the tumour, as distant as possible. Frozen unsorted single-cell suspensions supplied the genomic DNA. This receptor was identified in a human donor with non-small cell lung cancer. The sequenced sample consisted of non-adjacent lung tissue.

The CDR3 region is CASSLSAGDHEQFF. Here the CDR3 DNA reads TGCGCCAGCAGCTTGTCGGCGGGGGACCATGAGCAGTTCTTC. The J gene is TRBJ2-1, the V gene TRBV5-1; the match to TRBD2 covers 7 bases. Germline V gene lookup returns CDR1 SGHRS and CDR2 YFSETQ. This CDR3 has 14 amino acids. V shed 1 base, J shed 8 bases, and the junction held 6 bases outside the gene matches.